This TCR beta chain was documented in a study of T cell responses to AZD1222 COVID-19 vaccine. Trimming took off 2 bases at V and 2 bases at J, with 7 bases between the two ends. This CDR3 region has 14 residues. Germline CDR1 and CDR2: SGHNT and YYREEE (reference sequence). Clones were sequenced by immunoSEQ multiplex PCR, and TCRdb holds only the in-frame ones, with some missing. This sample has roughly 100,000 clones, with around 86% found just once. Material: peripheral blood, obtained 28 days after the second dose of the MenACWY control vaccine. The sequence derives from an adult who received the MenACWY meningococcal vaccine as a control. The chain uses TRBV5-4 and TRBJ1-4; TRBD1 might be the D (5 bases). CDR3 sequence: CASSFGGTNEKLFF. DNA for the CDR3: TGTGCCAGCAGCTTCGGGGGGACTAATGAAAAACTGTTTTTT.